This T cell receptor beta chain originates from a study of PD-1 and CTLA-4 blockade in melanoma. V lost 1 base and J 6 bases, leaving 13 bases between the germline ends. The V gene's germline CDR1 is LGHNA and CDR2 YNFKEQ. The CDR3 contains 15 residues. Clones were read by immunoSEQ multiplex PCR, and TCRdb kept only the in-frame ones, dropping some. The sample shows about 16,000 clones, roughly 70% of them seen only once. This clonotype was sampled from a human donor with melanoma. The genes are TRBV4-2 and TRBJ1-5; perhaps TRBD1 as D (6 bases). The source material was CD8+ T cells from peripheral blood, sampled from a patient given anti-PD-1 treatment. In DNA, the CDR3 is TGTGCCAGCAGCCAAGGGGCAGGGGCGGCTCAGCCCCAGCATTTT. Amino acid sequence: CASSQGAGAAQPQHF.